This TCR beta chain comes out of a study of blood T cell repertoires in COVID-19. Participants were placed into cohorts based on the clinical history they reported. Clones were sequenced by immunoSEQ multiplex PCR, and TCRdb holds only the in-frame ones, with some missing. The sample comprises 200,000 to 250,000 clones, about 86% of which are singletons, and 8.9% rests with the top ten. J gave up 1 base and V 6 bases, and 3 bases lay outside the gene matches. The CDR3 contains 13 residues. Looked up from germline, CDR1 is SQVTM and CDR2 is ANQGSEA. The source of this sequence is a woman between 50 and 59 years old with acute COVID-19. The sample was PBMCs or T cells enriched from blood (not recorded which). The chain recombines TRBV29-1 with TRBJ2-7; 10 bases align to TRBD1. The CDR3 reads CSVGQGPSYEQYF. The CDR3 DNA reads as TGCAGCGTGGGACAGGGGCCTTCCTACGAGCAGTACTTC.